These T cell receptor beta chains were read from a single sample in a study of T cells in localized non-small cell lung cancer. Assay: immunoSEQ multiplex PCR; the TCRdb copy retains only in-frame clones and omits some. This table holds about 54,000 clones, around 86% found once. The specimen comprised peripheral blood, sampled before any cancer treatment. Every receptor here comes from a female donor of 60 years or more with stage II squamous cell lung carcinoma. Both conserved end residues are trimmed from each CDR3. The size entry is marked missing in some rows and otherwise reads once, few, many or a size class.

abundance,v_gene,CDR3aa
.,TRBV27,ASSLNQGITGELF
.,TRBV18,ASSPQGPRTEAF
once,TRBV11-1,ASSLKGLGGASTEAF
.,TRBV7-2,ASSLAGGAGGETQY
few,TRBV11-3,ASSLGAGNTEAF
.,TRBV19,ASSMVEVSEAF
few,TRBV4-2,ASSQAGLATNEKLF
.,TRBV7-6,ASSYPQGLREKLF
.,TRBV7-9,ASSLGDRGYQPQH
few,TRBV5-1,ASSLAGRNNYGYT
.,TRBV7-7,ASSLTSGANREQF
.,TRBV29-1,SVEGPGATSGYEQY
few,TRBV6-7,ASSPPGQGNEKLF
medium-sized,TRBV6-5,ASSYFGTGNGGYT
.,TRBV6-4,ASSTRTVNTEAF
.,TRBV11-2,ASSLAGGVGNEQF
.,TRBV11-2,ASSLETAHGNTIY
.,TRBV23-1,ASSQDPRGGKNEQY
.,TRBV6-6,ASSPTPGTSYNEQF
.,TRBV27,ASSLRGTSGETQY
.,TRBV6-5,ASSRVGRLNTEAF
few,TRBV2,ASGLRNTEAF
.,TRBV2,ASSEGLAGPNEQF
.,TRBV18,ASFAGAGTEAF
.,TRBV6-1,ASSARPRTEAF